This T cell receptor beta chain is drawn from a study of cytomegalovirus exposure and HLA in healthy donors. Study information: An analysis done earlier identified 100 million to 140 million unique TCR beta sequences from about 179 million T cells. Study-wide results and limits: An Asian-associated ancestry cluster reportedly showed fewer N-insertions than the approximately 670-donor mean in a later analysis. Diagnosis of cytomegalovirus status made by the classifier reportedly showed high specificity and sensitivity. The later analysis indicated that the majority of CMV-associated TCR beta chains appeared HLA-restricted.

The CDR3 loop spans 12 amino acids. V lost 10 bases to trimming and J lost 6 bases, with 13 bases between them. Per germline, CDR1 MNHNS and CDR2 SASEGT. About this clone itself: Its antigen remains unidentified.

The PCR was carried out with 60 Vbeta primers and 13 Jbeta primers. Assay used: immunoSEQ multiplex PCR; TCRdb lists only in-frame clones, some missing. The sample includes approximately 110,000 clones, 77% of them seen just once. The sequence was obtained from a woman between 40 and 55 years old in good health and CMV-seropositive. The chain couples TRBV6-1 to TRBJ1-5; D gene unclear. The specimen sequenced was PBMCs. CDR3 bases: TGTGCCACAAAAGCGGACCTTCAGCCCCAGCATTTT. It yields the protein CATKADLQPQHF.